This T cell receptor (beta chain) was obtained from a study of shared clonotypes between healthy human individuals. Study as a whole: Each donor contributed plates that comprised three CD4 naive, three CD4 memory, two CD8 naive and one CD8 memory.

Several immunoSEQ 96-well plates shared each subset's DNA, each plate a replicate. Clones were read by immunoSEQ multiplex PCR, and TCRdb kept only the in-frame ones, dropping some. The sample comprises about 1.5 million clones, roughly 96% of which are singletons, and 1% to 1.5% rests with the top ten. Germline V lookup: CDR1 SEHNR, CDR2 FQNEAQ (reference sequence). Trimming removed 7 bases from V and 0 bases from J, with 16 bases in between. This CDR3 is 15 amino acids long. The clonotype was recovered from a young man in good health. The chain is built from TRBV7-9 and TRBJ2-7, with D perhaps TRBD1 or TRBD2 (5 bases each). The sample consisted of naive CD4+ T cells sorted from blood. The subset is: CD45RA+ positively selected. In DNA, the CDR3 is TGTGCCAGCATTTCCCGGGACGGCAGCTCCTACGAGCAGTACTTC. Amino acid sequence: CASISRDGSSYEQYF.